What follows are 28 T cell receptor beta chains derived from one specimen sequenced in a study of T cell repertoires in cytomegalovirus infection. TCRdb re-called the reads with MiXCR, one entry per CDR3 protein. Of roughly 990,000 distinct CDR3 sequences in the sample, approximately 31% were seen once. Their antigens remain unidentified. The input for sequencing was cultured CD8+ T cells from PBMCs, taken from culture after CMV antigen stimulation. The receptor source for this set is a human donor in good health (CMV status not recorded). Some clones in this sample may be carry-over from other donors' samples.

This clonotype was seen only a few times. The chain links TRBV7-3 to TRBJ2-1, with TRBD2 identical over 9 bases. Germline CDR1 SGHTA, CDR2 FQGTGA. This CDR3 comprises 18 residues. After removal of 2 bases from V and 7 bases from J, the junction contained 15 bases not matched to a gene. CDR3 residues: CASSLGPERGVPGNEQFF. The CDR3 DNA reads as TGTGCCAGCAGCTTAGGGCCCGAGCGGGGGGTACCAGGGAATGAGCAGTTCTTC.

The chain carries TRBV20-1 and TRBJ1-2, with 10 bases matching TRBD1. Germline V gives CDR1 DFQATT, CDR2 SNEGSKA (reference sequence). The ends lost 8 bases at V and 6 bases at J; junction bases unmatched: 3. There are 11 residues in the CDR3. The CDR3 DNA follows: TGCAGTTCGGACAGGGGGGATGGCTACACCTTC. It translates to CSSDRGDGYTF.

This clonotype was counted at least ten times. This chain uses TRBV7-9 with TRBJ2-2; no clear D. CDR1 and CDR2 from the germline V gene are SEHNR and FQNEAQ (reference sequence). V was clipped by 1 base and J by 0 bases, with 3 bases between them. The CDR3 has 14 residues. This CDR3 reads CASSLVSNTGELFF. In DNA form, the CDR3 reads TGTGCCAGCAGCTTAGTATCGAACACCGGGGAGCTGTTTTTT.

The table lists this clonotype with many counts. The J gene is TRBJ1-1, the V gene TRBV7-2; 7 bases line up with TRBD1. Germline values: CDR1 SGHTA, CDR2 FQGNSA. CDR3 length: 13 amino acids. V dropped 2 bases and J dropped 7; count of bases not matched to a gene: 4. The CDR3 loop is CASSLPRTGEAFF. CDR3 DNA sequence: TGTGCCAGCAGCTTACCCAGGACAGGTGAAGCTTTCTTT.

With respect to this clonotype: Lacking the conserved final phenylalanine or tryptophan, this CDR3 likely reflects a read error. The CDR3 DNA reads as TGTGCCAGCACCTCCAACGATGAGCAGTTCTCC. Translating it yields CASTSNDEQFS. This sequence joins TRBV7-9 and TRBJ2-1; D is unclear. Germline values: CDR1 SEHNR, CDR2 FQNEAQ (reference sequence). The V end was cut by 7 bases, the J end by 8 bases, with 9 bases between. The CDR3 runs to 11 residues.

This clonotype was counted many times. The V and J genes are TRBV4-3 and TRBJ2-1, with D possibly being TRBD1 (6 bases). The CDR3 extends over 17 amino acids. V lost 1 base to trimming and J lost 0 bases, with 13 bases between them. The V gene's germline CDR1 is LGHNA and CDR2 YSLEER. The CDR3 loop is CASSQGLDSSSYNEQFF. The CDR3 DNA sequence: TGCGCCAGCAGCCAAGGACTGGACAGCAGCTCCTACAATGAGCAGTTCTTC.

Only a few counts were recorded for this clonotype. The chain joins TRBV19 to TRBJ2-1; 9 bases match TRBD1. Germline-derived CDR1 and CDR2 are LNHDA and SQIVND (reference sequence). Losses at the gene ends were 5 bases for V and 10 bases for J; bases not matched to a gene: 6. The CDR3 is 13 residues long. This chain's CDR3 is CASSETGGEEQFF. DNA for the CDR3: TGTGCCAGTAGTGAGACAGGGGGAGAGGAGCAGTTCTTC.

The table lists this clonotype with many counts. The CDR3: CASSLEAPNEQFF. CDR3 nucleotide sequence: TGTGCCAGCAGCTTAGAGGCCCCCAATGAGCAGTTCTTC. V gene TRBV7-6 combines with J gene TRBJ2-1, with no clear D. Germline V gene data show CDR1 as SGHVS and CDR2 as FNYEAQ. Trimming left V 1 base short and J 6 bases short, with 7 bases between. The CDR3 consists of 13 residues.

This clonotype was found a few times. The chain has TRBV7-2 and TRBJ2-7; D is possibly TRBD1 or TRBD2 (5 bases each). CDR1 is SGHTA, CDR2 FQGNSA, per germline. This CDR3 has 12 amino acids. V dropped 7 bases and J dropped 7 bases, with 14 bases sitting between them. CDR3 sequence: CASILGVNEQYF. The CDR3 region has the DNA TGTGCCAGCATCCTGGGGGTAAATGAGCAGTACTTC. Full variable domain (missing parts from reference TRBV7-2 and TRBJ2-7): GAGVSQSPSNKVTEKGKDVELRCDPISGHTALYWYRQSLGQGLEFLIYFQGNSAPDKSGLPSDRFSAERTGGSVSTLTIQRTQQEDSAVYLCASILGVNEQYFGPGTRLTVT.

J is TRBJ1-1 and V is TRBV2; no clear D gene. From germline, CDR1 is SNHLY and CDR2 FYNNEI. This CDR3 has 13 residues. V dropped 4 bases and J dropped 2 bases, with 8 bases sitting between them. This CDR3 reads CASSGTDNTEAFF. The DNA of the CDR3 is TGTGCCAGCAGTGGGACGGATAACACTGAAGCTTTCTTT.

The CDR3, as DNA: TGTGCCAGTAGTATGTGGGGAAGCACAGATACGCAGTATTTT. This encodes CASSMWGSTDTQYF. The V gene is TRBV19, the J gene TRBJ2-3, with D hard to call. The germline CDR1 and CDR2 sequences are LNHDA and SQIVND (reference sequence). The V and J ends lost 3 bases and 0 bases respectively, with 7 bases between them. CDR3 length: 14 residues.

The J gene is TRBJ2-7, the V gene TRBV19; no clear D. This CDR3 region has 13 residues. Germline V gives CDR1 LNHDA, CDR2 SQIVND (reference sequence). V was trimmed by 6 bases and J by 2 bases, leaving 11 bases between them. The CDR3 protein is CASSEDGTYEQYF. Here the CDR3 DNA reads TGTGCCAGTAGCGAGGACGGAACCTACGAGCAGTACTTC.

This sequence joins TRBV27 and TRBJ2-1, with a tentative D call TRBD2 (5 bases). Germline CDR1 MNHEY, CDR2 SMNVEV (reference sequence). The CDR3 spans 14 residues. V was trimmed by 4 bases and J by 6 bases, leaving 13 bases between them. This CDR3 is CASSSLGDINEQFF. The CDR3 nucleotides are TGTGCCAGCAGTTCCCTGGGAGACATCAATGAGCAGTTCTTC.

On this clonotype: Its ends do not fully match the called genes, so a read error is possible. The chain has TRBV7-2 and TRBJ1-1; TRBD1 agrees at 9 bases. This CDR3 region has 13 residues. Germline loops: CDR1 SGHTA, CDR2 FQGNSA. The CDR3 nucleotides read TGTGTCAGCAGCCCGACAGGGGGCACTGAAGCTTTCTTT. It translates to CVSSPTGGTEAFF.

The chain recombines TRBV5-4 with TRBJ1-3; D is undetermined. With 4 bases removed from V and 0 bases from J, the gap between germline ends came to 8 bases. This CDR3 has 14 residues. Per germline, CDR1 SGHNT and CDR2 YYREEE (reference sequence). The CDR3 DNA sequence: TGTGCCAGCAGCGATACTCTCTCTGGAAACACCATATATTTT. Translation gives CASSDTLSGNTIYF.

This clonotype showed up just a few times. CDR3: CATSDSRWDQPQHF. The CDR3 bases are TGTGCCACCAGTGATTCCCGGTGGGATCAGCCCCAGCATTTT. The chain carries TRBV24-1 and TRBJ1-5; D not certain. V lost 2 bases and J lost 5, with 9 bases in between. Germline V gene sequence: CDR1 KGHDR, CDR2 SFDVKD. The CDR3 sequence is 14 residues long.

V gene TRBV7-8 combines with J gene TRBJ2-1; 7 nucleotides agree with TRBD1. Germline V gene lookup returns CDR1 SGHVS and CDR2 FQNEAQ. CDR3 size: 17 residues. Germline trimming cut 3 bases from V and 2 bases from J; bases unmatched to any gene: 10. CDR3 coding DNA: TGTGCCAGCAGCTTCCCGGGACAGAGTTCCCCCTACAATGAGCAGTTCTTC. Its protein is CASSFPGQSSPYNEQFF. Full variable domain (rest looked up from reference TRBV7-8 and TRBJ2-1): GAGVSQSPRYKVAKRGQDVALRCDPISGHVSLFWYQQALGQGPEFLTYFQNEAQLDKSGLPSDRFFAERPEGSVSTLKIQRTQQEDSAVYLCASSFPGQSSPYNEQFFGPGTRLTVL.

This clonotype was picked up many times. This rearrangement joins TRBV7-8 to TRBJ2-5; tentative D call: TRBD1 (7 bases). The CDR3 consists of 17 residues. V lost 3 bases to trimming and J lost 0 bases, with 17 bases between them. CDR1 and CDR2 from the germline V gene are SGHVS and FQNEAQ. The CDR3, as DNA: TGTGCCAGCAGCTTCACCGGGGGACAGTATTACCAAGAGACCCAGTACTTC. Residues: CASSFTGGQYYQETQYF.

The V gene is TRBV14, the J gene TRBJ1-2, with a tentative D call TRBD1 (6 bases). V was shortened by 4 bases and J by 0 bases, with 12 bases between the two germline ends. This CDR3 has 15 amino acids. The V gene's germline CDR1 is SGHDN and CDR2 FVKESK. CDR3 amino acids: CASSPRTVANYGYTF. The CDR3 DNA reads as TGTGCCAGCAGCCCAAGGACAGTAGCTAACTATGGCTACACCTTC. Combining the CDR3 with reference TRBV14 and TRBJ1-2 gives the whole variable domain EAGVTQFPSHSVIEKGQTVTLRCDPISGHDNLYWYRRVMGKEIKFLLHFVKESKQDESGMPNNRFLAERTGGTYSTLKVQPAELEDSGVYFCASSPRTVANYGYTFGSGTRLTVV.

CDR3 sequence reads: CASSHIRNTEAFF. CDR3 bases: TGTGCCAGCAGTCATATTCGAAACACTGAAGCTTTCTTT. The rearrangement joins TRBV6-2 or TRBV6-3 to TRBJ1-1; no reliable D call. Germline loops: CDR1 MNHEY, CDR2 SVGEGT. V lost 5 bases, J lost 2 bases, and 9 bases lay in between. This CDR3 contains 13 residues.

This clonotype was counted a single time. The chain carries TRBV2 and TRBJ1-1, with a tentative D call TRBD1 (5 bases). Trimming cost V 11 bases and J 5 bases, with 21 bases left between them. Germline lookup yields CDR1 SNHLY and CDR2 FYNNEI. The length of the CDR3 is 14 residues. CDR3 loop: CASTGTVSYTEAFF. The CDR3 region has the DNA TGTGCCTCGACCGGGACCGTAAGTTATACTGAAGCTTTCTTT.

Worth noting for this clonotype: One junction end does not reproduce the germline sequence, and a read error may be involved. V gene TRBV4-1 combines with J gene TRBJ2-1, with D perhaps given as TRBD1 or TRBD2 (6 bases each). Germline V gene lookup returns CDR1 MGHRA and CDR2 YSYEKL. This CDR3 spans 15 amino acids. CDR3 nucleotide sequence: TGTGCCAGCAGCCAAGACAGGAGGGGCTACAATGAGCAGTTCTTC. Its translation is CASSQDRRGYNEQFF.

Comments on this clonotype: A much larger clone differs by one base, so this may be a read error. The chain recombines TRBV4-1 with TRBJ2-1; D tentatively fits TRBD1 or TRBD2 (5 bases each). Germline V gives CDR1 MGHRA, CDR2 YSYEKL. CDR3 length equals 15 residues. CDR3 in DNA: TGCGCCAACAGCCAAGATGTTGGGGGCTACAATGAGCAGTTCTTC. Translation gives CANSQDVGGYNEQFF.

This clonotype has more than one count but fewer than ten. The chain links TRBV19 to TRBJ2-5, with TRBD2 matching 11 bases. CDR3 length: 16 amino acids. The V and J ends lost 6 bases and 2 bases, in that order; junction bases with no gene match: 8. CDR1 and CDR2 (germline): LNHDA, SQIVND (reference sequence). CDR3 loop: CASSILAGGTQETQYF. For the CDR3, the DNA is TGTGCCAGTAGCATTCTAGCGGGGGGAACACAAGAGACCCAGTACTTC.

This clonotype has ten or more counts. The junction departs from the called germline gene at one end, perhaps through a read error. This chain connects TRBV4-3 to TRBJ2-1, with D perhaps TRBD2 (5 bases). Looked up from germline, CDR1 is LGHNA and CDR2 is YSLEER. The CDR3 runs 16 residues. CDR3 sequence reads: CASSQDGPGSYNEQFF. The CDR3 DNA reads TGCGCCAGCAGTCAAGATGGCCCGGGGTCCTACAATGAGCAGTTCTTC.

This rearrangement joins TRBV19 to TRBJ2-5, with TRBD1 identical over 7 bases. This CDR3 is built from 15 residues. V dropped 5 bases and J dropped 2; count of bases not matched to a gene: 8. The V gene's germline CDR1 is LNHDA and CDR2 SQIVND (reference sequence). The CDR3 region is CASSGTGEWQETQYF. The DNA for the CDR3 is TGTGCCAGTAGTGGTACAGGGGAGTGGCAAGAGACCCAGTACTTC.

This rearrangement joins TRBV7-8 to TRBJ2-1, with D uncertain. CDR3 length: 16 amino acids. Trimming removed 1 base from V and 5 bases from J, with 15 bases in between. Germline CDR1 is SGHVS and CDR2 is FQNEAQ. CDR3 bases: TGTGCCAGCAGCTTAGTCCTGCTGGGTGCCGACAATGAGCAGTTCTTC. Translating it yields CASSLVLLGADNEQFF.

CDR3 DNA sequence: TGCGCCAGCAGCCAGTCCGAGGGGATGTATCAGCCCCAGCATTTT. It is translated as CASSQSEGMYQPQHF. The V call is TRBV4-1, the J call TRBJ1-5, with D maybe TRBD1 (5 bases). With 3 bases removed from V and 5 bases from J, the gap between germline ends came to 14 bases. The CDR3 has 15 amino acids. CDR1 is MGHRA and CDR2 is YSYEKL in the germline V gene.